This is a list of T cell receptor beta chains from one sample in a study of metastatic and nonmetastatic thyroid tumors. TCRdb redid the clone calls on the PCR reads using MiXCR. The repertoire has about 93,000 clones, roughly 13% of them found once; the top ten carry 11%. The specimen sequenced was blood. The receptors stem from a female donor with papillary thyroid cancer or a benign thyroid nodule (not recorded which). Some clones in this sample may be carry-over from other donors' samples. Each CDR3 is given with its conserved first and last residue. D genes are given only for firm matches. Only some rows state a clone size, as once, few, many or a class for expanded clones.

CDR3 protein | CDR3 DNA | V gene | clone size | J gene | D gene
CSVDPGGVYNEQFF | TGCAGCGTTGACCCTGGGGGAGTCTACAATGAGCAGTTCTTC | TRBV29-1 | many | TRBJ2-1 | .
CASVRMNTEAFF | TGTGCCAGCGTTAGGATGAACACTGAAGCTTTCTTT | TRBV28 | many | TRBJ1-1 | .
CASSSVVRTRSSYEQYF | TGTGCCAGCAGCTCTGTAGTTCGGACAAGGAGCTCCTACGAGCAGTACTTC | TRBV5-4 | many | TRBJ2-7 | .
CATSDFLSGDGRETQYF | TGTGCCACCAGTGATTTTCTTTCGGGAGACGGGCGTGAGACCCAGTACTTC | TRBV24-1 | many | TRBJ2-5 | .
CASSLDRGGGQFF | TGTGCCAGCAGCTTAGATCGGGGCGGGGGGCAGTTCTTC | TRBV11-2 | many | TRBJ2-1 | TRBD2
CASTPEMDSSSGANVLTF | TGTGCCAGCACCCCAGAAATGGACTCGAGCTCTGGGGCCAACGTCCTGACTTTC | TRBV11-1 | . | TRBJ2-6 | .
CAISAGPIYEQYF | TGTGCCATCAGTGCCGGACCGATTTACGAGCAGTACTTC | TRBV10-3 | many | TRBJ2-7 | .
CSASKEYEQYF | TGCAGTGCTAGTAAGGAATACGAGCAGTACTTC | TRBV20-1 | many | TRBJ2-7 | .
CASRPTSEPYEQYF | TGTGCCAGCAGACCAACTAGCGAACCCTACGAGCAGTACTTC | TRBV6-1 | many | TRBJ2-7 | TRBD2
CASSPRYGTGHNYGYTF | TGCGCCAGCAGCCCCCGTTATGGGACAGGACATAACTATGGCTACACCTTC | TRBV4-3 | many | TRBJ1-2 | TRBD1
CASSVSGGGLTGYGEQFF | TGTGCCAGCAGCGTAAGTGGAGGGGGGCTCACCGGGTACGGTGAGCAGTTCTTC | TRBV9 | many | TRBJ2-1 | .
CASTWTGGTEAFF | TGTGCCAGCACCTGGACAGGGGGGACTGAAGCTTTCTTT | TRBV6-1 | many | TRBJ1-1 | TRBD1
CASSSTSLRSYNEQFF | TGTGCCAGCAGCTCGACTAGCCTTAGATCCTACAATGAGCAGTTCTTC | TRBV11-1 | few | TRBJ2-1 | TRBD2
CASSHGTTYEQYF | TGCGCCAGCAGCCACGGGACTACCTACGAGCAGTACTTC | TRBV4-1 | . | TRBJ2-7 | TRBD2
CASTYRTQAFF | TGTGCCAGCACCTACCGAACTCAAGCTTTCTTT | TRBV28 | many | TRBJ1-1 | .
CAIILEGQYIRNEQFF | TGTGCCATCATCTTAGAGGGACAATATATCCGTAATGAGCAGTTCTTC | TRBV11-1 | . | TRBJ2-1 | .
CVSRLGAGAEDFF | TGTGTCAGCCGCCTGGGGGCCGGGGCTGAAGATTTCTTT | TRBV6-2/TRBV6-3 | . | TRBJ1-1 | .
CASSPTSGAYSEQFF | TGTGCCAGCAGCCCGACTAGCGGAGCCTACAGTGAGCAGTTCTTC | TRBV3-1 | . | TRBJ2-1 | TRBD2
CASSSVGDRTYNEQFF | TGTGCCAGCAGCTCGGTGGGAGACAGGACATACAATGAGCAGTTCTTC | TRBV7-9 | many | TRBJ2-1 | .
CASSYAPEGYGYTF | TGTGCCAGCAGTTACGCCCCTGAGGGCTATGGCTACACCTTC | TRBV6-5 | . | TRBJ1-2 | .
CASSDPGDEKLFF | TGTGCCAGCAGCGACCCCGGTGATGAAAAACTGTTTTTT | TRBV9 | many | TRBJ1-4 | .
CASSPLRRGDTEAFF | TGTGCCAGCAGTCCCCTTAGGAGGGGAGACACTGAAGCTTTCTTT | TRBV27 | . | TRBJ1-1 | .
CASSYPTGGFGNQPQHF | TGTGCCAGCAGTTACCCGACAGGGGGCTTCGGCAATCAGCCCCAGCATTTT | TRBV6-2/TRBV6-3 | many | TRBJ1-5 | TRBD1
CASSPITGAEAFF | TGTGCCAGCTCACCAATTACAGGGGCTGAAGCTTTCTTT | TRBV18 | many | TRBJ1-1 | TRBD1
CAWSVLSNRDGYTF | TGTGCCTGGAGTGTACTCTCCAATAGGGATGGCTACACCTTC | TRBV30 | . | TRBJ1-2 | .
CARAWRGISNQPQHF | TGTGCCAGAGCCTGGAGAGGCATTAGCAATCAGCCACAGCATTTT | TRBV6-1 | few | TRBJ1-5 | .
CASSKPSLGGSPLHF | TGTGCCAGCAGTAAACCATCGTTGGGAGGCTCACCCCTCCACTTT | TRBV5-4 | . | TRBJ1-6 | .
CASSLIRTDTQYF | TGTGCCAGCAGCCTAATCCGCACAGATACGCAGTATTTT | TRBV7-3 | . | TRBJ2-3 | .
CASSLLTGTPTFTGELFF | TGTGCCAGCAGTCTTCTGACCGGGACTCCGACCTTCACCGGGGAGCTGTTTTTT | TRBV12-3/TRBV12-4 | many | TRBJ2-2 | .
CASSQGQAWTDTQYF | TGTGCCAGCAGTCAGGGACAGGCGTGGACAGATACGCAGTATTTT | TRBV27 | many | TRBJ2-3 | TRBD1
CASSLGAGMETQYF | TGCGCCAGCAGCTTGGGTGCAGGCATGGAGACCCAGTACTTC | TRBV5-1 | many | TRBJ2-5 | .
CASSIPPGQARYGYTF | TGTGCCAGTAGTATCCCGCCGGGACAGGCCAGATATGGCTACACCTTC | TRBV19 | many | TRBJ1-2 | TRBD1
CASSFSRGDTQYF | TGTGCCAGCAGCTTTTCACGCGGTGATACGCAGTATTTT | TRBV7-2 | many | TRBJ2-3 | .
CASSLVSGAGGPETQYF | TGTGCCAGCAGCTTAGTTTCAGGAGCGGGAGGGCCGGAGACCCAGTACTTC | TRBV7-2 | many | TRBJ2-5 | TRBD2
CSASDQGRGGIQYF | TGCAGTGCTAGTGATCAGGGGCGCGGAGGCATTCAGTACTTC | TRBV20-1 | many | TRBJ2-4 | .
CASSLREGEEKLFF | TGTGCCAGCAGTTTAAGGGAAGGGGAGGAAAAACTGTTTTTT | TRBV28 | many | TRBJ1-4 | .
CASSPPAGYEQFF | TGTGCCAGCTCACCACCCGCGGGCTATGAGCAGTTCTTC | TRBV18 | . | TRBJ2-1 | .
CASSVGMVAGSYEQYF | TGTGCCAGCAGCGTAGGTATGGTAGCTGGTTCCTACGAGCAGTACTTC | TRBV9 | many | TRBJ2-7 | .
CASSQDGTSGNTDTQYF | TGCGCCAGCAGCCAAGATGGGACTAGCGGGAACACAGATACGCAGTATTTT | TRBV4-3 | many | TRBJ2-3 | TRBD2
CASSPGQGMFSNQPQHF | TGTGCCAGTTCCCCGGGACAGGGGATGTTTAGCAATCAGCCCCAGCATTTT | TRBV19 | many | TRBJ1-5 | TRBD1
CSAEQVGGYEQYF | TGCAGTGCTGAACAAGTAGGAGGGTATGAGCAGTACTTC | TRBV20-1 | . | TRBJ2-7 | .
CASTTRGWTEAFF | TGTGCCAGCACCACGAGGGGGTGGACTGAAGCTTTCTTT | TRBV28 | many | TRBJ1-1 | .
CACTSDRGQETQYF | TGTGCCTGCACCTCCGACAGGGGTCAAGAGACCCAGTACTTC | TRBV30 | many | TRBJ2-5 | TRBD1
CASSHGTGGTDTQYF | TGTGCTAGCAGCCACGGGACAGGGGGCACAGATACGCAGTATTTT | TRBV7-3 | . | TRBJ2-3 | TRBD1
CSTYMAGGSYEQYF | TGCAGCACCTACATGGCGGGAGGCTCCTACGAGCAGTACTTC | TRBV20-1 | many | TRBJ2-7 | TRBD2
CASRPGLAGVLGRGSFF | TGTGCCAGCAGGCCGGGACTAGCGGGAGTTTTGGGGAGGGGTTCGTTCTTC | TRBV7-8 | many | TRBJ2-1 | TRBD2
CASIRDPSSGNTIYF | TGTGCCAGCATCAGGGATCCTAGCTCTGGAAACACCATATATTTT | TRBV12-3/TRBV12-4 | many | TRBJ1-3 | .
CASLKGTGLYEQYF | TGTGCCAGCCTCAAGGGGACAGGACTTTACGAGCAGTACTTC | TRBV6-1 | many | TRBJ2-7 | TRBD1
CASSISGRGTGELFF | TGTGCCAGCAGCATAAGCGGGAGAGGGACCGGGGAGCTGTTTTTT | TRBV28 | few | TRBJ2-2 | TRBD2
CASSVQGSNSPLHF | TGTGCCAGCAGCGTACAGGGTAGTAATTCACCCCTCCACTTT | TRBV9 | few | TRBJ1-6 | .
CASSPVPGNGGYTF | TGTGCCAGCTCACCAGTTCCAGGTAACGGTGGCTACACCTTC | TRBV18 | many | TRBJ1-2 | .
CASSQGSTEAFF | TGCGCCAGCAGCCAAGGGAGTACTGAAGCTTTCTTT | TRBV4-1 | many | TRBJ1-1 | .
CASSQDPRSYEQYF | TGCGCCAGCAGCCAAGACCCCCGTTCCTACGAGCAGTACTTC | TRBV4-3 | many | TRBJ2-7 | .
CASRPKQGVKNTEAFF | TGTGCCAGCAGGCCCAAACAGGGGGTGAAGAACACTGAAGCTTTCTTT | TRBV11-2 | . | TRBJ1-1 | TRBD1
CASSPPVGGADFGANVLTF | TGTGCCAGCTCACCACCGGTAGGGGGCGCTGACTTTGGGGCCAACGTCCTGACTTTC | TRBV18 | . | TRBJ2-6 | TRBD1
CAWSRGTNSYEQYF | TGTGCCTGGAGTCGAGGGACCAACTCCTACGAGCAGTACTTC | TRBV30 | many | TRBJ2-7 | .
CASSQDSGANVLTF | TGTGCCAGCTCTCAGGACTCTGGGGCCAACGTCCTGACTTTC | TRBV25-1 | many | TRBJ2-6 | .
CSARVGGDDYEQYF | TGCAGTGCTAGAGTAGGGGGAGATGACTACGAGCAGTACTTC | TRBV20-1 | few | TRBJ2-7 | .
CASSSSGTGEETQYF | TGCGCCAGCAGCTCCTCCGGGACAGGGGAAGAGACCCAGTACTTC | TRBV5-1 | many | TRBJ2-5 | TRBD1
CASSFGSSGTEAFF | TGTGCCAGCAGCTTCGGCAGCTCCGGCACTGAAGCTTTCTTT | TRBV5-6 | many | TRBJ1-1 | .